The next 14 T cell receptor beta chains were all read from a single sample in a study of PD-1 blockade in mismatch repair-deficient tumors. Antigens of these TCRs are unknown. Libraries were prepared by immunoSEQ multiplex PCR; TCRdb keeps only in-frame clonotypes and omits some of them. The table lists roughly 13,000 clones, about 85% of them singletons. Stated time point: roughly ten-day in vitro stimulation with candidate neoantigen peptide 6. Sample: cells cultured in vitro, taken from a patient treated with pembrolizumab. All receptors come from an adult with mismatch repair-deficient cancer.

The chain has TRBV30 and TRBJ1-1; D gene ambiguous. The CDR3 runs to 11 residues. The V gene's germline CDR1 is GTSNPN and CDR2 SVGIG (reference sequence). Trimming cost V 0 bases and J 3 bases, with 2 bases left between them. Written as DNA, the CDR3 is TGTGCCTGGAGTGTTGACACTGAAGCTTTCTTT. This codes for CAWSVDTEAFF.

Turning to this clone: The junction does not match germline at one end; this may be a read error. The chain couples TRBV15 to TRBJ1-2; D is ambiguous. The CDR3 has 15 amino acids. The germline V gene encodes CDR1 LNHNV and CDR2 YYDKDF (reference sequence). The DNA of the CDR3 is TGTGCCACCAGCCGAGGCCCGGAACTAATGGGAGGCTGCACCTTC. As protein: CATSRGPELMGGCTF.

The chain recombines TRBV5-1 with TRBJ2-1; TRBD2 agrees at 10 bases. The CDR3 spans 14 residues. CDR1 is SGHRS and CDR2 is YFSETQ in the germline V gene. With 3 bases clipped from V and 7 bases from J, the junction kept 4 bases outside the gene matches. As DNA, the CDR3 is TGCGCCAGCAGCTATGCTAGCGGGAGTAATGAGCAGTTCTTC. Its protein is CASSYASGSNEQFF.

The rearrangement uses TRBV28 and TRBJ2-7; tentatively, D is TRBD1 (5 bases). V was pared by 6 bases and J by 6 bases, with 15 bases between. Germline assignment: CDR1 MDHEN and CDR2 SYDVKM. CDR3 length: 13 amino acids. CDR3 residues: CASRTTVLGEQYF. DNA for the CDR3: TGTGCCAGCAGAACGACAGTCCTAGGCGAGCAGTACTTC.

The chain recombines TRBV6-1 with TRBJ1-4; 9 bases fit TRBD1. The CDR3 totals 13 residues. V was pared by 9 bases and J by 10 bases, with 9 bases of the junction left unmatched. The germline gives CDR1 MNHNS, CDR2 SASEGT. The CDR3: CASYRDRAGKLFF. In DNA, the CDR3 is TGTGCCAGTTACCGGGACAGGGCCGGAAAACTGTTTTTT.

The rearrangement links TRBV29-1 to TRBJ1-4, with D possibly matching TRBD1 (5 bases). Trimming took 4 bases from V and 4 from J, leaving 19 bases between them. This CDR3 is 16 amino acids long. Germline assignment: CDR1 SQVTM and CDR2 ANQGSEA. The CDR3 reads CSVGQGERGLNEKLFF. CDR3 nucleotides: TGCAGCGTTGGTCAGGGAGAGAGAGGCCTTAATGAAAAACTGTTTTTT.

The CDR3 DNA sequence: TGTGCCTGGAGTAGGGGGGAATCCCAGTACTTC. Its translation is CAWSRGESQYF. This chain links TRBV30 with TRBJ2-5; D is possibly TRBD1 or TRBD2 (6 bases each). CDR1 is GTSNPN and CDR2 is SVGIG in the germline V gene (reference sequence). This CDR3 is built from 11 residues. The V end was cut by 2 bases, the J end by 9 bases, with 10 bases between.

The chain carries TRBV30 and TRBJ2-3, with a possible D match to TRBD2 (6 bases). Germline V gene data show CDR1 as GTSNPN and CDR2 as SVGIG (reference sequence). The CDR3 has 12 amino acids. Trimming left V 7 bases short and J 2 bases short, with 10 bases between. CDR3 region: CAFRGFTDTQYF. For the CDR3, the DNA is TGTGCCTTCCGGGGGTTCACAGATACGCAGTATTTT.

This clone was detected only a few times. This chain joins TRBV18 and TRBJ1-2; tentatively, D is TRBD1 (5 bases). The germline V gene encodes CDR1 KGHSH and CDR2 LQKENI. The CDR3 runs to 15 residues. Trimming cost V 3 bases and J 5 bases, with 16 bases left between them. The CDR3 loop is CASSPFDSESYGYTF. In nucleotides, the CDR3 is TGTGCCAGCTCACCGTTCGACAGCGAATCATATGGCTACACCTTC.

The chain is built from TRBV23-1 and TRBJ1-1; D perhaps matches TRBD1 (6 bases). TRBV23-1 is labeled an ORF, and its function is uncertain. The CDR3 is 15 residues long. With 2 bases removed from V and 6 bases from J, the gap between germline ends came to 16 bases. The CDR3 DNA reads as TGCGCCAGCAGTCAACCGGGACACCTTAGGGCTGAAGCTTTCTTT. It encodes CASSQPGHLRAEAFF.

On this clone: This could be a read error, since a much larger clone is one nucleotide away. Additional DNA sequences in this sample encode the identical CDR3. The chain uses TRBV5-4 and TRBJ2-1; D is undetermined. V was clipped by 2 bases and J by 6 bases, with 3 bases between them. From germline, CDR1 is SGHNT and CDR2 YYREEE (reference sequence). This CDR3 has 11 amino acids. CDR3 in amino acids: CASSFVNEQFF. DNA of the CDR3: TGTGCCAGCAGCTTCGTCAATGAGCAGTTCTTC.

This clone was recorded a few times. Germline and junction disagree at one end, which may indicate a read error. CDR3 in amino acids: CASSPHFTGSSNEQFF. The CDR3 nucleotides read TGTGCCAGCAGCCCCCACTTTACAGGGTCCTCCAATGAGCAGTTCTTC. The rearrangement links TRBV2 to TRBJ2-1, with a possible D match to TRBD1 (6 bases). The germline gives CDR1 SNHLY, CDR2 FYNNEI. The CDR3 extends over 16 amino acids.

The chain recombines TRBV27 with TRBJ2-7; 11 nucleotides match TRBD2. This CDR3 has 16 residues. The germline CDR1 and CDR2 sequences are MNHEY and SMNVEV (reference sequence). Trimming at V came to 5 bases and at J to 4 bases, leaving 10 bases not matched to a gene. The CDR3 sequence: CASSQLAGTSGYEQYF. DNA of the CDR3: TGTGCCAGCAGTCAACTCGCCGGGACTAGCGGTTACGAGCAGTACTTC.

The DNA for the CDR3 is TGTGCCAGCAGTTCGCCGCCCAGCTCCTACGAGCAGTACTTC. This translates into CASSSPPSSYEQYF. J is TRBJ2-7 and V is TRBV28; D not resolved. The CDR3 runs 14 residues. Per the germline V gene, CDR1 is MDHEN and CDR2 is SYDVKM. Trimming removed 4 bases from V and 0 bases from J, with 10 bases in between.